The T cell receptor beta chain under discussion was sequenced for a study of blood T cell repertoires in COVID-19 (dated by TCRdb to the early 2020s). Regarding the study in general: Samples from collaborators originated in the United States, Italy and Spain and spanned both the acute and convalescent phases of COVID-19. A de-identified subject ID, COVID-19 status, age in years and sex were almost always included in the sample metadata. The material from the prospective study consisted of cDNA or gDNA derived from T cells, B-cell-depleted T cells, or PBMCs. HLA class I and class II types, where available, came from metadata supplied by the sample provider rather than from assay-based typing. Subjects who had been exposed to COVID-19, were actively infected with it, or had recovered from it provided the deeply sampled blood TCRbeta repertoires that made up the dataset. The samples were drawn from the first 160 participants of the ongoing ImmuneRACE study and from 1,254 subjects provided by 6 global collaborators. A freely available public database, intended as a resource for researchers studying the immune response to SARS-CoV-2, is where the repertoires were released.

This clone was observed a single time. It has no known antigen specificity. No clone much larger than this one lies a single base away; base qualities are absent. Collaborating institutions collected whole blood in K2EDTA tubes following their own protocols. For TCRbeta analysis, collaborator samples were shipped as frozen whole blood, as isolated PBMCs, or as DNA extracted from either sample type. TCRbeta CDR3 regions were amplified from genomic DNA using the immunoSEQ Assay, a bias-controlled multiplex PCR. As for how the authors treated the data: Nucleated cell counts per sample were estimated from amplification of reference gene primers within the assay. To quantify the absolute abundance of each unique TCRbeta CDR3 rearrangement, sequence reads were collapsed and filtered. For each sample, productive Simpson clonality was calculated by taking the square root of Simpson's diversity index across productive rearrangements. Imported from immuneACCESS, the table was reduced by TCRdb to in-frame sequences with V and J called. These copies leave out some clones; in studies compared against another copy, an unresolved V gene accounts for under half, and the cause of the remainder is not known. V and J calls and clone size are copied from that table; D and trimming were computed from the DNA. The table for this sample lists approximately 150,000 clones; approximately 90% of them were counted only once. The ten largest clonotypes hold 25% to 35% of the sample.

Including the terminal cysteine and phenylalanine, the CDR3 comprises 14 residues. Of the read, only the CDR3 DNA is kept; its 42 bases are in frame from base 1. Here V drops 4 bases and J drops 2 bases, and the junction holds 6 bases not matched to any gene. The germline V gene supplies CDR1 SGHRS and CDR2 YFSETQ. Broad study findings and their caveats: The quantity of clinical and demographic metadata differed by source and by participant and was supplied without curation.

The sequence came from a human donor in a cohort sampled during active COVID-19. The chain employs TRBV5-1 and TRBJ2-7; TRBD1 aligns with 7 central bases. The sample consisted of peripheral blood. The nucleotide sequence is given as TGCGCCAGCAGCCTCGGGACAGCGACCTACGAGCAGTACTTC. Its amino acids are CASSLGTATYEQYF. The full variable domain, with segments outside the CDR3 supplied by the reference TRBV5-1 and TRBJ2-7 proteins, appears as KAGVTQTPRYLIKTRGQQVTLSCSPISGHRSVSWYQQTPGQGLQFLFEYFSETQRNKGNFPGRFSGRQFSNSRSEMNVSTLELGDSALYLCASSLGTATYEQYFGPGTRLTVT.